Sequencing of this T cell receptor (beta chain) was carried out in a study of cytomegalovirus exposure and HLA in healthy donors. In the study overall: An analysis done earlier identified 117 million unique TCR beta sequences from 150 million to 200 million T cells. Study conclusions and caveats: Follow-up analysis later connected one missense variant in DCLRE1C with trimming of TCR beta V- and J-genes.

The donors were healthy bone marrow donors. Donors were ostensibly healthy at sampling, although undocumented immune exposures were probable. Details on this clone: The antigen is not known.

The CDR3 consists of 14 residues. Germline V gives CDR1 LGHNA, CDR2 YSLEER. Trimming cost V 1 base and J 3 bases, with 8 bases left between them. The PCR contained 60 Vbeta and 13 Jbeta primers. Some clones are missing from TCRdb's copy, which holds only in-frame ones; the method was immunoSEQ multiplex PCR. The table records under 130,000 clones, less than 75% of them present only once. The chain links TRBV4-3 to TRBJ2-3, with D perhaps matching TRBD1 (6 bases). The sample taken for sequencing was PBMCs. The receptor was derived from a man in his forties in good health and CMV-seropositive. The CDR3 sequence: CASSQVRGTDTQYF. CDR3 DNA: TGCGCCAGCAGCCAAGTCAGGGGTACAGATACGCAGTATTTT.